The T cell receptor beta chain described here comes from a study of T cell responses to AZD1222 COVID-19 vaccine. CDR1 SEHNR and CDR2 FQNEAQ come from the germline V gene (reference sequence). This CDR3 has 15 residues. Trimming cost V 5 bases and J 4 bases; bases outside gene matches: 6. Here immunoSEQ multiplex PCR was the method, and the copy in TCRdb shows in-frame clones only, minus some. The table has about 160,000 clones, around 90% seen once. Concerning this clone: Its matching antigen is unknown.

General study results and limits: Donors in the cohort were predominantly white British and more often female, and clonal diversity was possibly underestimated.

Material: peripheral blood, obtained 28 days after the second AZD1222 dose. This sequence was found in an adult who received the AZD1222 COVID-19 vaccine. The gene calls are TRBV7-9 and TRBJ1-2; 11 bases agree with TRBD1. CDR3 bases: TGTGCCAGCAGCACCGGGACAGGGGGTCTCTATGGCTACACCTTC. It codes for CASSTGTGGLYGYTF.